This T cell receptor (beta chain) was profiled in a study of T-cell memory formation after mild COVID-19. Study information: Most TCR clusters belonged to a single donor. Study observations and caveats: Clones shrinking from day 15 to 85 showed even CD4/CD8 mixes; later expanders tilted CD4+. Researchers report contracting CD4+ clones mostly in CM and EM, with CD8+ clones in EMRA. Pre-infection memory harbored some responding clones, suggesting cross-reactive memory joined.

In TCRdb, the 5' RACE reads were re-called with MiXCR into one record per CDR3 protein. The data show tens of thousands of distinct CDR3 sequences, about 13% seen once. Only a few counts were recorded for this clonotype. The antigen is undetermined. Germline V lookup: CDR1 SGHDT, CDR2 YYEEEE. Trimming took off 4 bases at V and 6 bases at J, with 13 bases between the two ends. The CDR3 length is 13 residues. The receptor was derived from an adult woman who had mild COVID-19 (a few samples of this study predate the infection). Cell type and time point are not known. The V call is TRBV5-6, the J call TRBJ1-2; D unclear. What was sequenced was PBMCs or a T cell subset sorted from them (not recorded which). CDR3 loop: CASSLLSGNGYTF. CDR3 coding DNA: TGTGCCAGCAGCCTCCTCTCTGGGAATGGCTACACCTTC.